These 8 T cell receptor beta chains came from one sample sequenced in a study. MiXCR, applied by TCRdb to the 5' RACE reads, yields one record per CDR3 protein. Of 50,000 to 80,000 distinct CDR3 sequences in the sample, less than 25% were seen once. Input material: memory CD4+ T cells sorted from a lymph node. Subset reported: memory CD4+ T cells, CD4+CD45RO+CD25-. These TCRs come from a female donor with breast cancer.

This clonotype has just a few counts. The V gene is TRBV6-2 or TRBV6-3, the J gene TRBJ2-1; D gene ambiguous. Germline V gives CDR1 MNHEY, CDR2 SVGEGT. V lost 5 bases to trimming and J lost 4 bases, with 9 bases between them. The CDR3 length is 13 residues. The CDR3 DNA sequence: TGTGCCAGCAGTCCCCTTGGATACAATGAGCAGTTCTTC. As protein: CASSPLGYNEQFF.

This clonotype has only one observation. A single base separates this from a much larger clone, so it may be a read error. The CDR3 protein is CASSFGPSGGYTF. DNA for the CDR3: TGTGCCAGCAGCTTTGGGCCGAGTGGTGGCTACACCTTC. This rearrangement joins TRBV12-3 or TRBV12-4 to TRBJ1-2, with D unclear. Trimming removed 6 bases at V and 7 bases at J, with 15 bases between. The CDR3 spans 13 residues.

The chain has TRBV20-1 and TRBJ2-3; 7 bases are a match to TRBD1. CDR3 length: 12 amino acids. J gave up 7 bases and V 6 bases, and 7 bases lay outside the gene matches. The germline V gene has CDR1 DFQATT and CDR2 SNEGSKA (reference sequence). CDR3 sequence: CSARVRGYTQYF. The CDR3 nucleotides are TGCAGTGCGAGGGTCAGGGGGTATACGCAGTATTTT.

This clonotype was found a few times. The CDR3 DNA is TGTGCCAGCAGCCAATCGGGACTAGCGGTACTCTACGAGCAGTACTTC. This translates into CASSQSGLAVLYEQYF. The V gene is TRBV6-8, the J gene TRBJ2-7, with 11 bases aligning to TRBD2. CDR1 and CDR2 from the germline V gene are MNHGY and SAAAGT. This CDR3 is 16 amino acids long. J gave up 3 bases and V 6 bases, and 10 bases lay outside the gene matches.

The sample holds a few counts of this clonotype. The chain carries TRBV28 and TRBJ2-7; no clear D. Germline CDR1 reads MDHEN; CDR2 reads SYDVKM. There are 8 residues in the CDR3. The germline V and J ends were trimmed by 8 bases and 5 bases, with 1 base remaining between them. The CDR3 spells CASDEQYF. The CDR3 nucleotides are TGTGCCAGCGACGAGCAGTACTTC.

This clonotype qualifies as medium-sized (0.01 to 0.1%). DNA of the CDR3: TGTGCCAGCAGTCCGACGAGTTTGTCTGGGGCCAACGTCCTGACTTTC. Protein product: CASSPTSLSGANVLTF. V and J are TRBV28 and TRBJ2-6; D is uncertain. Germline V gene sequence: CDR1 MDHEN, CDR2 SYDVKM. This CDR3 spans 16 amino acids. V lost 5 bases and J lost 1, with 12 bases in between.

The sample holds many counts of this clonotype. This chain uses TRBV5-1 with TRBJ1-1, with unresolved D. Germline loops: CDR1 SGHRS, CDR2 YFSETQ. The CDR3 has 13 amino acids. Trimming took 1 base from V and 4 from J, leaving 8 bases between them. The CDR3 nucleotides are TGCGCCAGCAGCTTGAATGAGCGCACTGAAGCTTTCTTT. Translating gives CASSLNERTEAFF.

Comment on this clonotype: This may be a read error, as it is one base from a much larger clone. This sequence joins TRBV5-1 and TRBJ2-7; D may be TRBD1 (6 bases). The CDR3 covers 16 residues. Per the germline V gene, CDR1 is SGHRS and CDR2 is YFSETQ. V was pared by 4 bases and J by 0 bases, with 17 bases between. The DNA of the CDR3 is TGCGCCAGCAGCCCGCAGCAACAGGGAAGCTCCTACGAGCAGTACGTC. Translation gives CASSPQQQGSSYEQYV.